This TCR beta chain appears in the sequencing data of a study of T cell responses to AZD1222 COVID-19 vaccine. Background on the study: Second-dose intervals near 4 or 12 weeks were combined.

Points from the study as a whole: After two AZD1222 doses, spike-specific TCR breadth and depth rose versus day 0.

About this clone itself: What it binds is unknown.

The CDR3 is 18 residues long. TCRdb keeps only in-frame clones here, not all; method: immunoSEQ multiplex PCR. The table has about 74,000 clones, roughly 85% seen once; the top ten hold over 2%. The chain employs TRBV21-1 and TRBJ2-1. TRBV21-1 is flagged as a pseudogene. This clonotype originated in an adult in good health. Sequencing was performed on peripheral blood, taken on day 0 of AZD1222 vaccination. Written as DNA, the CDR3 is TGTGCCAGCAGCAGACGGGCCACAGATGGGCAATCCTACAATGAGCAGTTCTTC. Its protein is CASSRRATDGQSYNEQFF.